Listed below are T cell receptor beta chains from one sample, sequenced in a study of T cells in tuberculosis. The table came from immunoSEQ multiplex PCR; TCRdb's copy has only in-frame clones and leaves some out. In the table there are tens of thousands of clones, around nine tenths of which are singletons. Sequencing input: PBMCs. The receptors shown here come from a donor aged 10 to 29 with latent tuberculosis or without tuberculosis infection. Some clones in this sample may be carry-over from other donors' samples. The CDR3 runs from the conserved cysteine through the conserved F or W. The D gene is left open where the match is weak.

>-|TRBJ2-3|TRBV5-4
CASSFVRGIVTDTQYF
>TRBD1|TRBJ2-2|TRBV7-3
CASSFNRGTGELFF
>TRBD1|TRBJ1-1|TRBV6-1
CASRVDRGNTEAFF
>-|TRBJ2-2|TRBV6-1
CASSALTGGSGELFF
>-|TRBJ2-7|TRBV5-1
CASSLDGGNYEQYF
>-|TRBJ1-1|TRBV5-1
CASRRAGVGDTEAFF
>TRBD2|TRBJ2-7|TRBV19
CASSNGAGGFPEQYF
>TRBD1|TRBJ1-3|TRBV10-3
CAISETGVEGNTIYF
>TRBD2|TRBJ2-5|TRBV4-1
CASSPFGGGGEETQYF
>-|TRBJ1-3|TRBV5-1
CASSLAGGGNTIYF
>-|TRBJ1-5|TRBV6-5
CASRGLPQHF
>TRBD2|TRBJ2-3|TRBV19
CASSIEVGGGAADTQYF
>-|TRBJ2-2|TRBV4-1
CASSQGTGSYTGELFF
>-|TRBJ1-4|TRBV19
CASSLAPAGVATNEKLFF
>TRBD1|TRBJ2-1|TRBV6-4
CASSDEAGGNEQFF
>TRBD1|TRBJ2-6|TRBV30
CAWSGKDRGATGANVLTF
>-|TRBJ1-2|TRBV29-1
CSVGMEGHGYTF
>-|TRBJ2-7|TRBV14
CASSRSAYEQYF
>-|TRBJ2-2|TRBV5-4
CASSLLQGANTGELFF
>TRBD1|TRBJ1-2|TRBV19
CASTKGTVGGYTF
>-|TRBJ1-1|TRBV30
CAWSWASSGTEAFF
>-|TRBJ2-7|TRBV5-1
CASSLGTLAYEQYF
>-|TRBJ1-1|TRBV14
CASSLTGRNSEAFF
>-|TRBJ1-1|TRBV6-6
CASTTGMNTEAFF
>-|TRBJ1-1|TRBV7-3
CASSADSNTEAFF